This T cell receptor beta chain was obtained from a study of CD8 T cells in Susac syndrome (dated by TCRdb to about 2019). Background for the entire study: Repertoire sequencing was used to test whether CD8+ T cell activation and differentiation in Susac syndrome was antigen driven.

General conclusions and limits of the study: The study acknowledged that relatively few individuals were included in the TCR sequencing and HLA analysis.

The CDR3 holds 12 amino acids from the cysteine to the phenylalanine. Only the CDR3 region is kept as DNA, spanning 36 bases read in frame from base 1. The germline V gene (reference sequence) provides CDR1 SEHNR and CDR2 FQNEAQ. V lost 5 bases and J lost 3 bases; the stretch between them is 7 bases long. Peripheral blood CD8+ and CD4+ T cells from healthy donors, Susac syndrome patients and multiple sclerosis patients were profiled using high-throughput TCR beta sequencing. Multiple sclerosis controls were treatment-naive patients with stable or active relapsing-remitting disease fulfilling revised McDonald criteria. Bulk CD8+ and CD4+ T cells were purified magnetically by negative isolation, whereas CD8+ TEMRA cells were enriched by FACS. Blood was drawn into EDTA tubes, processed within 24 hours, and PBMCs were isolated by density gradient centrifugation. PBMCs intended for TCR sequencing were frozen in liquid nitrogen and were later thawed in a 37 degrees C water bath. A purity of at least 90% was achieved for sorted or isolated CD4+, CD8+ and CD8+ TEMRA cells.

About this clonotype: Its antigen target is currently unknown. No per-base quality is available; no much larger clone lies one base away.

RNA was extracted using the RNeasy kit, and roughly 0.5 to 1 ug of the RNA was reverse transcribed with random hexamers. The immunoSEQ multiplex PCR assay, covering 54 Vbeta and 13 Jbeta segments, was used to amplify TCR beta CDR3 regions. PCR amplification bias was corrected using a synthetic template baseline for primer optimization and computational correction. The authors' pipeline ran thus. Reads were assigned to V, D and J genes according to IMGT and analyzed in immunoSEQ Analyzer, with only productive sequences retained. Clonality was computed as one minus Shannon entropy normalized by log2 of the number of productive unique sequences. For each patient and control, public and private clones were evaluated among the 100 most prevalent clones. Clones were defined as Susac-specific when absent from the healthy and MS cohorts, from roughly 1,100 published viral clones and from other ImmuneACCESS disease sequences. TCRdb cleaned the public reads at Q25 with fastp, built clones with MiXCR and kept in-frame beta chains. Rows matching on CDR3 protein sequence are summarized as one entry with the most common DNA and genes. The V and J calls and clone size are TCRdb's, not the authors'. This sample gives roughly 130,000 distinct CDR3 sequences in total; approximately 95% of them show up just once. The top ten constitute 0.11% of the sample.

The specimen was CD4+ T cells from PBMCs. This chain is built from TRBV7-9 and TRBJ1-2; no confident D gene assignment can be made. The clonotype was recovered from a human donor with multiple sclerosis. Here is the DNA: TGTGCCAGCAGCGTAGGTGACTATGGCTACACCTTC. The resulting protein is CASSVGDYGYTF.